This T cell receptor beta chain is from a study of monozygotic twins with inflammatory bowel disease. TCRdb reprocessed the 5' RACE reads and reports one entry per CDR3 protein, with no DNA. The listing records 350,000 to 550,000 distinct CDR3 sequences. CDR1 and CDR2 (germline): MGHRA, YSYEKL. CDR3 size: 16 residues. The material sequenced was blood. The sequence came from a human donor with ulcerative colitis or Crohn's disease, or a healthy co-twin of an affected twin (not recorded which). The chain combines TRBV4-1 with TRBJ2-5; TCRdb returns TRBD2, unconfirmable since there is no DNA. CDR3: CASSQDWRGQQETQYF.